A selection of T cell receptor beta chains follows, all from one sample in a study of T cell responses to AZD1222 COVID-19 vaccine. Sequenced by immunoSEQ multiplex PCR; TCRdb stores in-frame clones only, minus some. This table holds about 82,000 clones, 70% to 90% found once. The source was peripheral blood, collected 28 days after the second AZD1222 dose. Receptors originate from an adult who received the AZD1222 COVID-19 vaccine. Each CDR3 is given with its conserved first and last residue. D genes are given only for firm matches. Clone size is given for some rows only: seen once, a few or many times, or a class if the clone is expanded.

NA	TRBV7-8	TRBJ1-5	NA	TGTGCCAGCAGCTTAGAGGGGGGTAGCAATCAGCCCCAGCATTTT	CASSLEGGSNQPQHF
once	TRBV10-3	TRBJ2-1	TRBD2	TGTGCCATCACCGATAGCGGGAGCAGCTCCTACAATGAGCAGTTCTTC	CAITDSGSSSYNEQFF
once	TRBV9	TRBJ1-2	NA	TGTGCCAGCAGCTCAGAGGCGGGGGGCTACACCTTC	CASSSEAGGYTF
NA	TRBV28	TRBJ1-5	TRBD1	TGTGCCAGCAGTTCAGGGACAGGCTATAGCAATCAGCCCCAGCATTTT	CASSSGTGYSNQPQHF
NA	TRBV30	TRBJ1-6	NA	TGTGCCTGGAGATTCGCAGACAATTCACCCCTCCACTTT	CAWRFADNSPLHF
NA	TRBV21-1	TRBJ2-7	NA	TGTGCCAGCAGGACAGGGGGACGGAGGCTTGGGGAGTACTTC	CASRTGGRRLGEYF
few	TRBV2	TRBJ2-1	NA	TGTGCCAGCATGCGGGAAACCTACAATGAGCAGTTCTTC	CASMRETYNEQFF
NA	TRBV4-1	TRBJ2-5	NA	TGCGCCAGCAGCCAACCAACACGGATCCAAGAGACCCAGTACTTC	CASSQPTRIQETQYF
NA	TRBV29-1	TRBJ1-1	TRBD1	TGCAGCGTGAAGACAGGGATGGCCACTGAAGCTTTCTTT	CSVKTGMATEAFF
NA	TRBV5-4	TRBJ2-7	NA	TGTGCCAGCAGCTTGTATCGGGGCTACGAGCAGTACTTC	CASSLYRGYEQYF
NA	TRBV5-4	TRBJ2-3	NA	TGTGCCAGCAGCTTGGCCGGGGCCACTCCCACAGATACGCAGTATTTT	CASSLAGATPTDTQYF
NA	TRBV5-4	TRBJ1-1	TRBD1	TGTGCCAGCAGCAGTCCACAGGGGAGTTATACTGAAGCTTTCTTT	CASSSPQGSYTEAFF
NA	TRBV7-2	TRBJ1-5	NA	TGTGCCAGCAGCTTTATGAGGGATCAGCCCCAGCATTTT	CASSFMRDQPQHF
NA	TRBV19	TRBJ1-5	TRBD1	TGTGCCAGGCAGGGGGCTGGAACTCCCGGTCCCCAGCATTTT	CARQGAGTPGPQHF
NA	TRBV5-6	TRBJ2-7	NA	TGTGCCAGCAGCTTGGTTGGTAGCTACGAGCAGTACTTC	CASSLVGSYEQYF
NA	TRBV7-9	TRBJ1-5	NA	TGTGCCAGCAGCTTAGAACAGTCTCAGCCCCAGCATTTT	CASSLEQSQPQHF
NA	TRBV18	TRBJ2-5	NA	TGTGCCAGCTCACCATGGGGCGGGGAGACCCAGTACTTC	CASSPWGGETQYF
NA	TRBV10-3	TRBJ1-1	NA	TGTGCCATCAGTGAAGAACGGGACACTGAAGCTTTCTTT	CAISEERDTEAFF
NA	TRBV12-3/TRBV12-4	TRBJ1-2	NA	TGTGCCAGCAGTTTCTACCATGGCTACACCTTT	CASSFYHGYTF
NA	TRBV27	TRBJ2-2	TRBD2	TGTGCCAGCAGGGGACTAGCGGGGAACACCGGGGAGCTGTTTTTT	CASRGLAGNTGELFF
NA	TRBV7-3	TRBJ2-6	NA	TGTGCCAGCAGCTTACTCCCGACGACCTCTGGGGCCAACGTCCTGACTTTC	CASSLLPTTSGANVLTF
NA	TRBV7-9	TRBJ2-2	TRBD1	TGTGCCAGCAGAGTTAAACCGGGACAGGGAAACACCGGGGAGCTGTTTTTT	CASRVKPGQGNTGELFF
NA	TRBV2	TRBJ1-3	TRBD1	TGTGCCAGCAGAGATGACAGGGCGGCTGGAAACACCATATATTTT	CASRDDRAAGNTIYF
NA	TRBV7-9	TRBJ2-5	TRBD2	TGTGCCAGCAGCCCGAGCGGGGGACAAGAGACCCAGTACTTC	CASSPSGGQETQYF
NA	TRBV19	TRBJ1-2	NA	TGTGCCAGTAGTATATCAGAAATATATGGCTACACCTTC	CASSISEIYGYTF
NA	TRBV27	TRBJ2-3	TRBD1	TGTGCCAGCAGTAACAGGGGGAGCACAGATACGCAGTATTTT	CASSNRGSTDTQYF
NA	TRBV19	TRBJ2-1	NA	TGTGCCAGTAGTACGGCTCGGCGTCTGGTTGACAGTGAGCAGTTCTTC	CASSTARRLVDSEQFF
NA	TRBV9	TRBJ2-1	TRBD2	TGTGCCAGCAGCGTAGGGGCGGGGGGGCACGCCGAGCAGTTCTTC	CASSVGAGGHAEQFF
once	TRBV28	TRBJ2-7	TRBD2	TGTGCCAGCGAACTAGCGGGAGGGCTTAGGATGGGCCTTTACGAGCAGTACTTC	CASELAGGLRMGLYEQYF
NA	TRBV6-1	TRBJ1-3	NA	TGTGCCAGCAGTGAAAGGACAGCTGGGTTTAACACCATATATTTT	CASSERTAGFNTIYF
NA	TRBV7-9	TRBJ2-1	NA	TGTGCCAGTAACTCTCCGGTTCACAATGAGCAGTTCTTC	CASNSPVHNEQFF
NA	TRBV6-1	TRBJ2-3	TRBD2	TGTGCCAGCAGTGAAGCCCTACTAGCGACAGATACGCAGTATTTT	CASSEALLATDTQYF
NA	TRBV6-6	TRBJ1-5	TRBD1	TGTGCCAGCAGAAGGGGCGCCCAGGGGGACCAGCCCCAGCATTTT	CASRRGAQGDQPQHF